This TCR beta chain is drawn from a study of graft-versus-host responses after intestinal transplantation. The wider study: Recipients had multivisceral, liver-intestinal, or isolated intestinal transplants. Each recipient received anti-thymocyte globulin induction, then tacrolimus and steroids for around 3 years.

Trimming left V 4 bases short and J 2 bases short, with 18 bases between. Germline values: CDR1 MNHEY, CDR2 SMNVEV (reference sequence). The CDR3 runs 17 residues. Data came from immunoSEQ multiplex PCR; TCRdb stores just in-frame clones and leaves some out. Of roughly 27,000 clones listed, less than 90% are singletons. V usage is TRBV27 and J usage is TRBJ2-1; possible D gene TRBD2, 5 bases. The TCR originated in a human patient who received an intestinal transplant, so some T cells may come from the graft donor. Sample: PBMCs, taken approximately 28 days after intestinal transplant. CDR3 DNA sequence: TGTGCCAGCAGTTCCCGCGTACTAGTCCCGACCTACAATGAGCAGTTCTTC. Translating it yields CASSSRVLVPTYNEQFF.